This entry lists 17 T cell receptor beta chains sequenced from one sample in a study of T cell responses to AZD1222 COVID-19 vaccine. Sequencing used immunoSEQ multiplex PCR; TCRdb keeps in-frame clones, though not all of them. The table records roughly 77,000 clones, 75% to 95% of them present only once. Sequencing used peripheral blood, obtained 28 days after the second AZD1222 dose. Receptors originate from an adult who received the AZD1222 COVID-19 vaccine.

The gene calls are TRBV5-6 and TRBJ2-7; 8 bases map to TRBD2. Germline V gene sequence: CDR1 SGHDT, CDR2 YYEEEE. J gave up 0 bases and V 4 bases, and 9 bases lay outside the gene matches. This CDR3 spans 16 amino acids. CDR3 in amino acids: CASSHMLAGNSYEQYF. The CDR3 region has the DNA TGTGCCAGCAGCCACATGTTAGCGGGGAACTCCTACGAGCAGTACTTC.

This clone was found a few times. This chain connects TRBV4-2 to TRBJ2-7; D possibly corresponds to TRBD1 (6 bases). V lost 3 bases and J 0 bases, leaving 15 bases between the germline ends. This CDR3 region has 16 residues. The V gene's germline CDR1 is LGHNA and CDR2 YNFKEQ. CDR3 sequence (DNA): TGTGCCAGCAGCCAGCCAACAGGGCCCAGCTCCTACGAGCAGTACTTC. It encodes CASSQPTGPSSYEQYF.

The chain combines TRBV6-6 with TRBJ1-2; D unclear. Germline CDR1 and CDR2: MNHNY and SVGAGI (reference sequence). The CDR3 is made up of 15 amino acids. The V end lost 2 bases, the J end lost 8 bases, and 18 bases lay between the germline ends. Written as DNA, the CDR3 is TGTGCCAGCAGTTACCCCCAAATACCTTCGGAGGGCTACACCTTC. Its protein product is CASSYPQIPSEGYTF.

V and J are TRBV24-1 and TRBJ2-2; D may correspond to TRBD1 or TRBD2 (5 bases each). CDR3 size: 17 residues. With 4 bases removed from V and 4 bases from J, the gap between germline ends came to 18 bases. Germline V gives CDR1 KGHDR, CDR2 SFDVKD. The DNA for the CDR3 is TGTGCCACCAGTGACTCCCTTAGCGAGAGGGGCACCGGGGAGCTGTTTTTT. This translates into CATSDSLSERGTGELFF.

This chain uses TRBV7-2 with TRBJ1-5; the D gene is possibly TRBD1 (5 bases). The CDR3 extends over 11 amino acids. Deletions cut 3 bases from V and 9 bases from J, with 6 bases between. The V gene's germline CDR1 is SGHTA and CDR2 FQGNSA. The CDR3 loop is CASSFGGPQHF. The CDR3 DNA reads TGTGCCAGCAGCTTTGGGGGGCCCCAGCATTTT.

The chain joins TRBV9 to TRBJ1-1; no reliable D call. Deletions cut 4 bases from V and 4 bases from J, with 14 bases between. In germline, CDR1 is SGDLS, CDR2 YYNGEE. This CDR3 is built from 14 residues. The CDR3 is CASSTQVTGTEAFF. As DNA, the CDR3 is TGTGCCAGCAGCACCCAGGTTACGGGCACTGAAGCTTTCTTT.

The CDR3 here is CAWTLAGGGTDTQYF. The DNA for the CDR3 is TGTGCCTGGACTCTAGCAGGGGGCGGGACAGATACGCAGTATTTT. The chain recombines TRBV30 with TRBJ2-3, with 8 bases identical to TRBD1. CDR3 length: 15 amino acids. Germline-derived CDR1 and CDR2 are GTSNPN and SVGIG (reference sequence). Germline trimming cut 4 bases from V and 3 bases from J; bases unmatched to any gene: 9.

In nucleotides, the CDR3 is TGCGCCAGCAGCTTTAGGACAGGGTGGGACACTGAAGCTTTCTTT. This sequence encodes CASSFRTGWDTEAFF. The gene calls are TRBV5-1 and TRBJ1-1, with 8 bases that match TRBD1. CDR3 length equals 15 residues. Losses at the gene ends were 2 bases for V and 3 bases for J; bases not matched to a gene: 6. The germline gives CDR1 SGHRS, CDR2 YFSETQ.

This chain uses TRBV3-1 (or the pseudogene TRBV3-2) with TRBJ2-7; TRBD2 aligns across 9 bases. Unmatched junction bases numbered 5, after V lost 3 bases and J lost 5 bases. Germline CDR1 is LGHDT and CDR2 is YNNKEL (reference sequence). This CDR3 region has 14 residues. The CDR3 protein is CASSQGTSLDEQYF. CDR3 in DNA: TGTGCCAGCAGCCAGGGGACTAGCTTGGACGAGCAGTACTTC.

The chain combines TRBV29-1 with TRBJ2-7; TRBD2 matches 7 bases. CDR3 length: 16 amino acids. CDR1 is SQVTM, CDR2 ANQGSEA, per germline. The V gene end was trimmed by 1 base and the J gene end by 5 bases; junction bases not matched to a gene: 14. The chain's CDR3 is CSVEGGRAGSKNEQYF. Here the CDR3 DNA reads TGCAGCGTTGAAGGGGGGAGGGCAGGGTCTAAGAACGAGCAGTACTTC.

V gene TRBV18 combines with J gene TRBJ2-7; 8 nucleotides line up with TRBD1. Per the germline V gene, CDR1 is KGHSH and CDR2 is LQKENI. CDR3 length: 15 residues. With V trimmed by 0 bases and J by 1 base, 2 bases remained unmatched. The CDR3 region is CASSPPGQVSYEQYF. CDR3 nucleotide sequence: TGTGCCAGCTCACCACCGGGACAGGTGTCCTACGAGCAGTACTTC.

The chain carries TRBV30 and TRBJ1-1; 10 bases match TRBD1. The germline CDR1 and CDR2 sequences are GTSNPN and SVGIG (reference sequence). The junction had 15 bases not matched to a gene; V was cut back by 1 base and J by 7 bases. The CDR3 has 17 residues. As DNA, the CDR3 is TGTGCCTGGAGTGAGACCAGACCCGGGACAGGGGCTGTTGAAGCTTTCTTT. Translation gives CAWSETRPGTGAVEAFF.

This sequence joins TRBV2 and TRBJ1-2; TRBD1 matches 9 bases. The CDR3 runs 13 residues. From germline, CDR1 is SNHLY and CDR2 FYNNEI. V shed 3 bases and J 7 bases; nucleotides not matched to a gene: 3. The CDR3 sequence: CASSETGGAGYTF. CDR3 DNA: TGTGCCAGCAGTGAGACAGGGGGGGCTGGCTACACCTTC. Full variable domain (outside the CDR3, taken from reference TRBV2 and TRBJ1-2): EPEVTQTPSHQVTQMGQEVILRCVPISNHLYFYWYRQILGQKVEFLVSFYNNEISEKSEIFDDQFSVERPDGSNFTLKIRSTKLEDSAMYFCASSETGGAGYTFGSGTRLTVV.

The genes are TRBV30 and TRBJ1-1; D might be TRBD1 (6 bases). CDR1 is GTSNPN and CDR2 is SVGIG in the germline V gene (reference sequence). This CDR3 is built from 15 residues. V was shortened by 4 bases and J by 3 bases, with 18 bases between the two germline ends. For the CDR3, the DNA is TGTGCCTGGAAAGGAAATAGGGGGAAGGACACTGAAGCTTTCTTT. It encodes CAWKGNRGKDTEAFF.

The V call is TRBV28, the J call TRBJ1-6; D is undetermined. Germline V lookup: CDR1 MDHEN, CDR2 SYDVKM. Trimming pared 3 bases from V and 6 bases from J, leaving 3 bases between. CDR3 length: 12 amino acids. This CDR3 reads CASSLGNSPLHF. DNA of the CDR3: TGTGCCAGCAGTTTGGGTAATTCACCCCTCCACTTT.

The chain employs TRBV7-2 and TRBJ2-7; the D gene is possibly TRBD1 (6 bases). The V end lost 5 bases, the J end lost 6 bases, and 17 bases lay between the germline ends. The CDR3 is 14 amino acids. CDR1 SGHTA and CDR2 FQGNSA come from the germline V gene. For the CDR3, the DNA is TGTGCCAGCAGCACGCAGGGGTTTGGGGGCGAGCAGTACTTC. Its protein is CASSTQGFGGEQYF.

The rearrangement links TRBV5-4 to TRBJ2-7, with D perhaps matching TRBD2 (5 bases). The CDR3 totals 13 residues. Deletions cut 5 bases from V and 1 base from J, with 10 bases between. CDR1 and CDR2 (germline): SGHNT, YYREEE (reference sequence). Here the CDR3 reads CASRRQRSYEQYF. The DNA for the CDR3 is TGTGCCAGCAGACGTCAGCGGTCCTACGAGCAGTACTTC. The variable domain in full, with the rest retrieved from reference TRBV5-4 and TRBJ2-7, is ETGVTQSPTHLIKTRGQQVTLRCSSQSGHNTVSWYQQALGQGPQFIFQYYREEENGRGNFPPRFSGLQFPNYSSELNVNALELDDSALYLCASRRQRSYEQYFGPGTRLTVT.